The rows below give T cell receptor beta chains drawn from one sample of a study of T-cell reconstitution after alpha-beta-depleted transplantation in children. TCRdb redid the calling of the PCR reads with MiXCR, one entry per CDR3 protein. The table lists approximately 640,000 distinct CDR3 sequences, around 17% of them singletons, with 1.1% in the top ten. The input for sequencing was PBMCs from the stem cell graft donor, taken from the stem cell graft. The origin of the receptors is a human donor who donated a stem cell graft to a child with acute myeloid leukemia. Each CDR3 is given with its conserved first and last residue. A D gene is named only where the DNA matches it firmly. Clone size is stated in some rows and not others, as once, few, many or a class when expanded.

TRBJ1-5,TRBD1,many,TRBV20-1,CSATGDRGLQPQHF,TGCAGTGCTACGGGAGACAGGGGGCTTCAGCCCCAGCATTTT
TRBJ2-3,TRBD2,-,TRBV20-1,CSATGRGVGDTQYF,TGCAGTGCTACAGGGCGGGGGGTGGGAGATACGCAGTATTTT
TRBJ2-5,TRBD1,-,TRBV12-3/TRBV12-4,CASSLGQGQQKTQYF,TGTGCCAGCAGCCTCGGACAGGGTCAGCAAAAGACCCAGTACTTC
TRBJ2-1,TRBD2,many,TRBV20-1,CSALNSGGVHNEQFF,TGCAGTGCCCTGAATAGCGGGGGTGTACACAATGAGCAGTTCTTC
TRBJ2-4,TRBD2,many,TRBV29-1,CSVQGLAKNIQYF,TGCAGCGTCCAGGGACTAGCAAAAAACATTCAGTACTTC
TRBJ2-7,-,-,TRBV5-6,CASSSSGFIPYEQYF,TGTGCCAGCAGCTCGTCGGGTTTTATCCCCTACGAGCAGTACTTC
TRBJ1-2,-,few,TRBV6-2/TRBV6-3,CASSYTSLAGYTF,TGTGCCAGCAGTTACACCTCGCTTGCTGGCTACACCTTC
TRBJ2-5,-,few,TRBV4-1,CASSQGPRAETQYF,TGCGCCAGCAGCCAAGGGCCTAGGGCGGAGACCCAGTACTTC
TRBJ1-5,-,few,TRBV7-8,CASSSTNQPQHF,TGTGCCAGCAGCTCCACCAATCAGCCCCAGCATTTT
TRBJ2-5,-,few,TRBV15,CATSRDQDSGVETQYF,TGTGCCACCAGCAGAGATCAGGACAGCGGGGTCGAGACCCAGTACTTC
TRBJ2-3,-,few,TRBV20-1,CSARLGPGDTQYF,TGCAGTGCTAGATTGGGGCCGGGAGATACGCAGTATTTT
TRBJ2-5,TRBD2,few,TRBV29-1,CSVEEVSGGPRETQYF,TGCAGCGTTGAAGAAGTTAGCGGGGGCCCCAGGGAGACCCAGTACTTC
TRBJ1-2,-,few,TRBV6-1,CASSRFKTGLANYGYTF,TGTGCCAGCAGTCGCTTCAAAACAGGGCTAGCTAACTATGGCTACACCTTC
TRBJ2-3,TRBD1,many,TRBV20-1,CSGTGDTDTQYF,TGCAGTGGGACAGGGGACACAGATACGCAGTATTTT
TRBJ2-2,TRBD1,-,TRBV20-1,CSAMGQQGASGELFF,TGCAGTGCTATGGGTCAACAGGGGGCCTCCGGGGAGCTGTTTTTT
TRBJ2-1,TRBD2,many,TRBV10-2,CASSEGGRANEQFF,TGCGCCAGCAGTGAGGGGGGGAGGGCCAATGAGCAGTTCTTC
TRBJ2-4,-,-,TRBV11-3,CASSLRATGERGEYF,TGTGCCAGCAGCCTAAGGGCTACAGGGGAAAGGGGGGAGTACTTC
TRBJ1-1,-,many,TRBV27,CASSQRLNTEAFF,TGTGCCAGCAGTCAACGATTAAACACTGAAGCTTTCTTT
TRBJ2-1,TRBD2,many,TRBV20-1,CSARGLGSGEVNEQFF,TGCAGTGCTAGAGGCCTCGGTAGCGGGGAGGTAAATGAGCAGTTCTTC
TRBJ1-1,-,many,TRBV27,CASSLGGSKEAFF,TGTGCCAGCAGTTTGGGAGGGTCGAAGGAAGCTTTCTTT
TRBJ2-7,-,few,TRBV4-3,CASSQGRGQGAPQYF,TGCGCCAGCAGCCAAGGTCGCGGACAAGGCGCCCCGCAGTACTTC
TRBJ1-5,-,few,TRBV12-3/TRBV12-4,CASSFEGTSNQPQHF,TGTGCCAGCAGTTTCGAGGGAACTAGCAATCAGCCCCAGCATTTT
TRBJ1-4,-,many,TRBV12-3/TRBV12-4,CASSLLGEKLFF,TGTGCCAGCAGTTTGTTAGGTGAAAAACTGTTTTTT
TRBJ1-1,TRBD1,-,TRBV10-3,CAISEPMTGAMNTEAFF,TGTGCCATCAGTGAGCCGATGACAGGGGCTATGAACACTGAAGCTTTCTTT
TRBJ2-3,-,many,TRBV20-1,CSARGVLGTDTQYF,TGCAGTGCTAGGGGGGTCCTCGGCACAGATACGCAGTATTTT
TRBJ1-1,-,-,TRBV6-4,CASRKERTNTEAFF,TGTGCCAGCCGAAAGGAGAGGACGAACACTGAAGCTTTCTTT
TRBJ1-5,-,many,TRBV20-1,CSALLTGAGRGQPQHF,TGCAGTGCCCTCCTAACGGGGGCGGGCCGGGGTCAGCCCCAGCATTTT
TRBJ1-2,-,-,TRBV20-1,CSARGGGRMVGYTF,TGCAGTGCTAGAGGGGGAGGGCGCATGGTTGGCTACACCTTC
TRBJ1-1,-,-,TRBV24-1,CATSGDMNTEAFF,TGTGCCACCAGCGGGGACATGAACACTGAAGCTTTCTTT
TRBJ1-5,-,many,TRBV24-1,CATSEHGTNSNQPQHF,TGTGCCACCAGTGAACACGGGACGAATAGCAATCAGCCCCAGCATTTT
TRBJ1-1,TRBD1,many,TRBV5-6,CASRDGQGITEAFF,TGTGCCAGCAGGGACGGACAGGGAATCACTGAAGCTTTCTTT
TRBJ1-4,-,-,TRBV4-3,CASSLISGGEKLFF,TGCGCCAGCAGTCTAATCTCTGGGGGTGAAAAACTGTTTTTT
TRBJ2-5,TRBD2,-,TRBV20-1,CSAYPGGGQETQYF,TGCAGTGCCTATCCTGGCGGGGGGCAAGAGACCCAGTACTTC
TRBJ1-5,TRBD1,-,TRBV20-1,CSATGTGGLNQPQHF,TGCAGTGCTACCGGGACAGGGGGCCTAAATCAGCCCCAGCATTTT
TRBJ2-1,-,many,TRBV11-2,CASSSNGGYNNEQFF,TGTGCCAGCAGCTCGAACGGGGGATATAACAATGAGCAGTTCTTC
TRBJ2-1,-,-,TRBV5-1,CASSLEGRENDEQFF,TGCGCCAGCAGCTTGGAGGGGCGGGAAAACGATGAGCAGTTCTTC
TRBJ1-2,-,many,TRBV29-1,CSVGGDGDGYTF,TGCAGCGTTGGCGGGGACGGAGATGGCTACACCTTC
TRBJ2-4,TRBD1,-,TRBV12-3/TRBV12-4,CASSLGQGLAKNIQYF,TGTGCCAGCAGTTTAGGACAGGGCCTAGCCAAAAACATTCAGTACTTC
TRBJ2-3,TRBD2,few,TRBV12-3/TRBV12-4,CASSSQRGTQGTQYF,TGTGCCAGCAGTTCCCAGCGGGGGACCCAAGGTACGCAGTATTTT
TRBJ1-1,-,few,TRBV7-2,CASSLEAQREAFF,TGTGCCAGCAGCTTAGAAGCTCAGCGCGAAGCTTTCTTT
TRBJ1-5,-,few,TRBV10-3,CATEEQGNYQPQHF,TGTGCCACAGAGGAACAGGGTAACTATCAGCCCCAGCATTTT
TRBJ1-1,TRBD1,-,TRBV29-1,CSVEGGQGGVTEAFF,TGCAGCGTTGAAGGTGGACAGGGTGGAGTCACTGAAGCTTTCTTT
TRBJ1-5,TRBD1,many,TRBV27,CASSGTGGSRQPQHF,TGTGCCAGCAGTGGGACAGGGGGCTCCCGTCAGCCCCAGCATTTT